The T cell receptor (beta chain) described here comes from a study of T-cell memory formation after mild COVID-19. Study-wide background: TCR clustering was largely donor specific. Study-level points and caveats: Prior to infection, memory already included some responding clones, suggesting cross-reactive memory joined. CD4+ contracting clones lay mainly in CM and EM, CD8+ ones in EMRA.

Comments on this clonotype: Its antigen is not known.

Constant-segment primers and 5'RACE yielded cDNA libraries for TCR alpha and TCR beta, each carrying sample barcodes and UMIs. One entry per CDR3 protein, called by TCRdb with MiXCR from the 5' RACE reads. The sample has approximately 260,000 distinct CDR3 sequences; roughly 15% are singletons. V lost 5 bases and J 8 bases, leaving 12 bases between the germline ends. This CDR3 region has 12 residues. Germline V CDR1 and CDR2: SGHAT, FQNNGV. Material for sequencing was PBMCs or a T cell subset sorted from them (not recorded which). This receptor was taken from a man younger than 30 who had mild COVID-19 (a few samples of this study predate the infection). Cell type and time point are not known. The V gene is TRBV11-2, the J gene TRBJ1-2, with no clear D. For the CDR3, the DNA is TGTGCCAGCAGCGTAATTTTGAAGGGCTACACCTTC. Translation: CASSVILKGYTF.